This T cell receptor (beta chain) originates from a study of control samples from healthy donors and cancer patients. Produced via immunoSEQ multiplex PCR; TCRdb's table is partial and in-frame only. The sample records under 200,000 clones, 88% being singletons. The CDR3 totals 15 residues. Deletions cut 5 bases from V and 4 bases from J, with 14 bases between. Germline CDR1 reads LNHDA; CDR2 reads SQIVND (reference sequence). This clone was seen a few times. This receptor was taken from a woman aged 25 to 39 in good health. J is TRBJ2-2 and V is TRBV19, with D uncertain. The sequenced sample was blood. DNA for the CDR3: TGTGCCAGTAGTGCTTTATCAGGCGCCACCGGGGAGCTGTTTTTT. This gives the protein CASSALSGATGELFF.